Below are 21 T cell receptor beta chains sequenced from a single sample in a study of T cell responses to AZD1222 COVID-19 vaccine. Sequenced by immunoSEQ multiplex PCR; TCRdb stores in-frame clones only, minus some. The sample comprises 95,000 to 120,000 clones, more than 70% of which are singletons, and roughly 3% rests with the top ten. The starting material was peripheral blood, obtained on day 0 of MenACWY control vaccination. The receptors were gathered from an adult in good health.

In regard to this clone: The sample has other DNA sequences that encode this CDR3 too. This rearrangement joins TRBV5-1 to TRBJ2-3, with TRBD2 identical over 8 bases. V lost 2 bases to trimming and J lost 1 base; unmatched junction nucleotides: 3. CDR1 SGHRS and CDR2 YFSETQ come from the germline V gene. The CDR3 spans 15 residues. CDR3 nucleotides: TGCGCCAGCAGCTTTATCGGGGGGGGCACAGATACGCAGTATTTT. This encodes CASSFIGGGTDTQYF.

The V call is TRBV30, the J call TRBJ1-5; D is undetermined. The V gene lost 7 bases and the J gene lost 3 bases, with 16 bases spanning the gap. This CDR3 has 14 amino acids. The germline gives CDR1 GTSNPN, CDR2 SVGIG (reference sequence). CDR3 nucleotides: TGTGCCTACACGAGGTATGGGGTCAATCAGCCCCAGCATTTT. This gives the protein CAYTRYGVNQPQHF.

The chain recombines TRBV28 with TRBJ1-2, with D uncertain. The CDR3 runs 13 residues. Germline values: CDR1 MDHEN, CDR2 SYDVKM. The V and J ends lost 3 bases and 6 bases respectively, with 11 bases between them. CDR3: CASSLAKLDGYTF. Written as DNA, the CDR3 is TGTGCCAGCAGTTTGGCCAAGTTGGATGGCTACACCTTC.

This chain uses TRBV27 with TRBJ2-7; D perhaps matches TRBD2 (6 bases). The length of the CDR3 is 14 residues. Trimming cost V 5 bases and J 0 bases, with 11 bases left between them. Germline CDR1 and CDR2: MNHEY and SMNVEV (reference sequence). DNA of the CDR3: TGTGCCAGCAGTCCAGGGACTGTCTCCTACGAGCAGTACTTC. Translation: CASSPGTVSYEQYF.

V and J are TRBV5-1 and TRBJ1-4; D uncertain. This CDR3 region has 14 residues. Germline loops: CDR1 SGHRS, CDR2 YFSETQ. V was pared by 0 bases and J by 2 bases, with 5 bases between. CDR3 coding DNA: TGCGCCAGCAGCTTGGGAGGGACTAATGAAAAACTGTTTTTT. This codes for CASSLGGTNEKLFF.

The chain uses TRBV19 and TRBJ1-5; TRBD1 is a possible D gene (6 bases). The CDR3 consists of 15 residues. Germline assignment: CDR1 LNHDA and CDR2 SQIVND (reference sequence). With 4 bases removed from V and 3 bases from J, the gap between germline ends came to 13 bases. CDR3 bases: TGTGCCAGTAGTAAACCCGGGGACATCAATCAGCCCCAGCATTTT. Protein sequence: CASSKPGDINQPQHF.

This chain uses TRBV11-2 with TRBJ2-3; D might be TRBD1 (5 bases). V lost 1 base and J 6 bases, leaving 11 bases between the germline ends. Germline CDR1 and CDR2: SGHAT and FQNNGV. The length of the CDR3 is 14 residues. The DNA of the CDR3 is TGTGCCAGCAGCTTAGTGGTTGGGGCGGATACGCAGTATTTT. Its translation is CASSLVVGADTQYF.

The gene calls are TRBV7-2 and TRBJ2-2; 8 bases match TRBD1. The V and J ends lost 4 bases and 1 base, in that order; junction bases with no gene match: 2. CDR3 length: 15 residues. From germline, CDR1 is SGHTA and CDR2 FQGNSA. CDR3 protein: CASSSGQGNTGELFF. CDR3 nucleotides: TGTGCCAGCAGCTCCGGACAGGGGAACACCGGGGAGCTGTTTTTT.

J is TRBJ1-2 and V is TRBV19; possibly TRBD1 for D (6 bases). The CDR3 sequence is 15 residues long. CDR1 and CDR2 (germline): LNHDA, SQIVND (reference sequence). Trimming pared 7 bases from V and 7 bases from J, leaving 22 bases between. The CDR3 is CASIAGVGQRSGYTF. In DNA form, the CDR3 reads TGTGCCAGTATCGCTGGGGTGGGACAACGCTCTGGCTACACCTTC.

The chain is built from TRBV5-1 and TRBJ2-7; D is perhaps TRBD2 (5 bases). The CDR3 extends over 14 amino acids. V was shortened by 4 bases and J by 1 base, with 12 bases between the two germline ends. The germline gives CDR1 SGHRS, CDR2 YFSETQ. In DNA, the CDR3 is TGCGCCAGCAGCCAATGGACTGGTTCCTACGAGCAGTACTTC. This sequence encodes CASSQWTGSYEQYF. The complete variable domain, with remaining parts taken from reference TRBV5-1 and TRBJ2-7, reads KAGVTQTPRYLIKTRGQQVTLSCSPISGHRSVSWYQQTPGQGLQFLFEYFSETQRNKGNFPGRFSGRQFSNSRSEMNVSTLELGDSALYLCASSQWTGSYEQYFGPGTRLTVT.

The chain is built from TRBV20-1 and TRBJ1-2; 7 bases match TRBD1. The germline V gene encodes CDR1 DFQATT and CDR2 SNEGSKA (reference sequence). The CDR3 runs 15 residues. With V trimmed by 3 bases and J by 7 bases, 14 bases remained unmatched. CDR3 nucleotide sequence: TGCAGTGCTAGTCGGGTAACAGGGGCCGGGGGTGGCTACACCTTC. This encodes CSASRVTGAGGGYTF.

The genes are TRBV12-3 or TRBV12-4 and TRBJ1-2; the D is unclear. The CDR3 consists of 13 residues. The V end was cut by 6 bases, the J end by 6 bases, with 14 bases between. CDR3 nucleotides: TGTGCCAGCAGCCCACAGAATTCTAATGGCTACACCTTC. It specifies CASSPQNSNGYTF.

The chain combines TRBV30 with TRBJ1-5; D gene uncertain. In germline, CDR1 is GTSNPN, CDR2 SVGIG (reference sequence). V lost 1 base and J lost 5, with 9 bases in between. The length of the CDR3 is 13 residues. CDR3 amino acids: CAWSEQFDQPQHF. The CDR3 bases are TGTGCCTGGAGTGAACAGTTCGATCAGCCCCAGCATTTT.

The chain uses TRBV12-3 or TRBV12-4 and TRBJ2-3, with a tentative D call TRBD1 (5 bases). The CDR3 loop spans 12 amino acids. The V end lost 4 bases, the J end lost 11 bases, and 13 bases lay between the germline ends. CDR3 amino acids: CASSYRSVGQYF. The CDR3 DNA sequence: TGTGCCAGCAGTTACAGGAGCGTTGGGCAGTATTTT.

The rearrangement uses TRBV19 and TRBJ2-3, with D perhaps matching TRBD1 (5 bases). Germline CDR1 is LNHDA and CDR2 is SQIVND (reference sequence). There are 14 residues in the CDR3. Between the trimmed V and J ends, which lost 6 bases and 2 bases, there was a span of 12 bases. CDR3 loop: CASRRGLNTDTQYF. The CDR3 coding sequence is TGTGCCAGTAGAAGGGGATTAAACACAGATACGCAGTATTTT.

The J gene is TRBJ2-3, the V gene TRBV7-9; no clear D gene. Germline V lookup: CDR1 SEHNR, CDR2 FQNEAQ (reference sequence). V was trimmed by 3 bases and J by 0 bases, leaving 7 bases between them. The CDR3 covers 14 residues. Here the CDR3 reads CASSLPASTDTQYF. As DNA, the CDR3 is TGTGCCAGCAGCTTGCCGGCTAGCACAGATACGCAGTATTTT.

The chain combines TRBV30 with TRBJ1-4; D perhaps matches TRBD1 (5 bases). Looked up from germline, CDR1 is GTSNPN and CDR2 is SVGIG (reference sequence). V was clipped by 3 bases and J by 7 bases, with 18 bases between them. The CDR3 totals 15 residues. CDR3 coding DNA: TGTGCCTGGAGCGTCGGGCGCAGGGACGGTGAAAAACTGTTTTTT. Residues: CAWSVGRRDGEKLFF.

This clone has more than one count but fewer than ten. The rearrangement links TRBV23-1 to TRBJ2-1; tentatively, D is TRBD2 (5 bases). TRBV23-1 belongs to the ORF category, with a function that is uncertain. Trimming left V 7 bases short and J 0 bases short, with 13 bases between. The CDR3 runs 15 residues. As DNA, the CDR3 is TGCGCCAGCATCCCGAGGGTCTCCTCCTACAATGAGCAGTTCTTC. Protein product: CASIPRVSSYNEQFF.

The gene calls are TRBV27 and TRBJ1-5; D not certain. V dropped 3 bases and J dropped 6 bases, with 9 bases sitting between them. CDR1 is MNHEY, CDR2 SMNVEV, per germline (reference sequence). CDR3 length: 13 residues. CDR3 residues: CASSLMVGQPQHF. In DNA, the CDR3 is TGTGCCAGCAGTTTGATGGTTGGTCAGCCCCAGCATTTT.

The chain joins TRBV15 to TRBJ1-2; perhaps TRBD1 as D (5 bases). The CDR3 length is 13 residues. Trimming shortened V by 5 bases and J by 2 bases, and 9 bases separated the two germline ends. Germline V gives CDR1 LNHNV, CDR2 YYDKDF (reference sequence). The CDR3 nucleotides read TGTGCCACCAGCCCGGACAAGAACTATGGCTACACCTTC. Its protein product is CATSPDKNYGYTF.

The table lists this clone with a count of one. The V and J genes are TRBV3-1 (or the pseudogene TRBV3-2) and TRBJ2-1; 8 bases are a match to TRBD2. Unmatched junction bases numbered 7, after V lost 1 base and J lost 11 bases. Germline V CDR1 and CDR2: LGHDT, YNNKEL (reference sequence). CDR3 length: 14 residues. The CDR3 is CASSQGIGGGKQFF. CDR3 bases: TGTGCCAGCAGCCAAGGGATCGGGGGGGGTAAGCAGTTCTTC.